This T cell receptor (beta chain) was sequenced for a study of OX40 agonist ivuxolimab in advanced cancers. TCRdb keeps only in-frame clones here, not all; method: immunoSEQ multiplex PCR. The data show approximately 69,000 clones, with roughly 84% seen just once and roughly 8% held by the top ten. CDR1 and CDR2 from the germline V gene are SGHNT and YYREEE (reference sequence). This CDR3 comprises 12 residues. V was cut by 2 bases and J by 8 bases, with 10 bases left in between. The sequenced sample was CD4+ or CD8+ T cells sorted from blood, obtained in a trial of the OX40 agonist ivuxolimab. The source is an adult with an advanced solid tumor such as melanoma, head and neck, liver or kidney cancer. The chain uses TRBV5-4 and TRBJ1-2; a possible D gene is TRBD1 (6 bases). The CDR3 loop reads CASSLDRRGYTF. The CDR3, as DNA: TGTGCCAGCAGCTTAGACAGGCGGGGCTACACCTTC.